Given below is one T cell receptor beta chain in context. The sample is drawn from a study of blood T cell repertoires in COVID-19. Study-wide background: COVID-19 samples, acute and convalescent, were from the United States, Italy and Spain.

In the original analysis: By means of reference gene primer amplification, nucleated cell counts were estimated. This table comes from immunoSEQ multiplex PCR, and its TCRdb copy is limited to in-frame clones, with some not included. The D gene and trimming were derived from the DNA, and the V and J assignments and clone size from that table. Seen here are about 100,000 clones, about 88% observed once, and the top ten hold approximately 7%. This CDR3 is 11 amino acids long. The V gene's germline CDR1 is SNHLY and CDR2 FYNNEI. V gave up 8 bases and J gave up 6 bases, with 10 bases separating them. This clonotype was sampled from a young man in a cohort sampled during active COVID-19. The sequencing sample was made of peripheral blood. The chain links TRBV2 to TRBJ1-1, with D possibly matching TRBD1 (5 bases). CDR3 DNA: TGTGCCAGCGGTACGGGGGCTGAAGCTTTCTTT. Translated: CASGTGAEAFF.